What follows are 10 T cell receptor beta chains derived from one specimen sequenced in a study of graft-versus-host responses after intestinal transplantation. Their antigens remain unidentified. The method was immunoSEQ multiplex PCR; TCRdb's version includes in-frame clones alone and lacks a portion of them. The data hold about 90,000 clones, with around 93% observed a single time. The starting material was unstimulated CD8+ T cells sorted from spleen or lymph node cells, obtained before intestinal transplant. The source of these receptors is a human donor who received an intestinal transplant.

V is TRBV5-5 and J is TRBJ1-5, with unresolved D. The CDR3 is 14 amino acids. The germline V gene encodes CDR1 SGHKS and CDR2 YYEKEE (reference sequence). V was clipped by 0 bases and J by 0 bases, with 4 bases between them. The CDR3 region has the DNA TGTGCCAGCAGCTTGGATTATAGCAATCAGCCCCAGCATTTT. Its translation is CASSLDYSNQPQHF.

The chain carries TRBV5-1 and TRBJ2-2; 7 bases line up with TRBD1. The CDR3 sequence is 14 residues long. Germline V gene lookup returns CDR1 SGHRS and CDR2 YFSETQ. J lost 0 bases, V lost 5 bases, and 1 base had no gene match. CDR3 coding DNA: TGCGCCAGCAGTCAGGGGGCGAACACCGGGGAGCTGTTTTTT. Amino acid sequence: CASSQGANTGELFF.

The chain uses TRBV5-4 and TRBJ1-2; 8 positions agree with TRBD1. The CDR3 runs to 13 residues. The V segment lost 3 bases and the J segment 4 bases; nucleotides outside the gene matches: 2. Germline assignment: CDR1 SGHNT and CDR2 YYREEE (reference sequence). The CDR3 bases are TGTGCCAGCAGCTCAGGGGGCGTCTATGGCTACACCTTC. It specifies CASSSGGVYGYTF.

The chain is built from TRBV12-5 and TRBJ2-7; TRBD1 might be the D (6 bases). The germline V gene encodes CDR1 LGHNT and CDR2 FRNRAP. V was cut by 6 bases and J by 4 bases, with 22 bases left in between. The CDR3 is made up of 16 amino acids. The CDR3 DNA follows: TGTGCTAGTGGAAATTCAGCCGGACAGCAATGGTACGAGCAGTACTTC. It codes for CASGNSAGQQWYEQYF.

The rearrangement uses TRBV4-2 and TRBJ2-1, with 8 bases identical to TRBD2. The CDR3 extends over 17 amino acids. The V segment lost 2 bases and the J segment 6 bases; nucleotides outside the gene matches: 12. CDR1 and CDR2 from the germline V gene are LGHNA and YNFKEQ. The CDR3 sequence is CASSQTDGRGSSNEQFF. CDR3 nucleotide sequence: TGTGCCAGCAGCCAAACGGACGGGAGGGGTTCAAGCAATGAGCAGTTCTTC.

The chain links TRBV7-8 to TRBJ1-5; no definite D call. Trimming took off 4 bases at V and 6 bases at J, with 19 bases between the two ends. The CDR3 covers 16 residues. Germline lookup yields CDR1 SGHVS and CDR2 FQNEAQ. The CDR3 loop reads CASSSEAGPSIQPQHF. The CDR3 DNA sequence: TGTGCCAGCAGCTCTGAGGCGGGTCCGTCTATTCAGCCCCAGCATTTT.

The chain combines TRBV5-5 with TRBJ1-6, with 10 bases lining up with TRBD1. The germline gives CDR1 SGHKS, CDR2 YYEKEE (reference sequence). The ends lost 4 bases at V and 9 bases at J; junction bases unmatched: 4. The CDR3 is made up of 14 amino acids. The CDR3 loop is CASSGGQGGSPLHF. The CDR3 region has the DNA TGTGCCAGCAGCGGTGGACAGGGGGGTTCACCCCTCCACTTT.

The CDR3, as DNA: TGTGCCTGGAGTCAGGGACAGCTTTCTACTGAAGCTTTCTTT. Protein product: CAWSQGQLSTEAFF. The chain combines TRBV30 with TRBJ1-1, with 7 nucleotides matching TRBD1. The germline gives CDR1 GTSNPN, CDR2 SVGIG (reference sequence). V trimming: 2 bases; J trimming: 5 bases; junction bases outside the gene matches: 8. The CDR3 length is 14 residues. Combining the CDR3 with reference TRBV30 and TRBJ1-1 gives the whole variable domain SQTIHQWPATLVQPVGSPLSLECTVEGTSNPNLYWYRQAAGRGLQLLFYSVGIGQISSEVPQNLSASRPQDRQFILSSKKLLLSDSGFYLCAWSQGQLSTEAFFGQGTRLTVV.

The count of this clone is one. The chain couples TRBV28 to TRBJ2-7; TRBD2 agrees at 12 bases. V shed 6 bases, J shed 3 bases, and the junction held 3 bases outside the gene matches. Germline V gene sequence: CDR1 MDHEN, CDR2 SYDVKM. The CDR3 runs 14 residues. The CDR3 loop reads CASSRLAGDYEQYF. The DNA for the CDR3 is TGTGCCAGCAGCCGACTAGCGGGAGACTACGAGCAGTACTTC.

This clone was recorded only once. The V call is TRBV7-9, the J call TRBJ2-5; a weak D match, TRBD2 (6 bases). Trimming stripped 2 bases from V and 1 base from J, with 20 bases between. The length of the CDR3 is 18 residues. Germline V gene data show CDR1 as SEHNR and CDR2 as FQNEAQ (reference sequence). The CDR3 nucleotides read TGTGCCAGCAGCTTATCGGAGCTCACGGGACTGCTCCAAGAGACCCAGTACTTC. Translation: CASSLSELTGLLQETQYF.